The 26 T cell receptor beta chains in this list originate from one sample, sequenced in a study of T cells in Graves' hyperthyroidism and ophthalmopathy. From RNA transcripts, TCR beta CDR3 regions were amplified. The study used the HTBI primer set for a first-round RT-PCR of the TCR CDR3. Each CDR3 protein is one row after TCRdb ran MiXCR on the multiplex PCR reads. This sample has 20,000 to 30,000 distinct CDR3 sequences, with over 35% found just once. Input material: blood. The source of these receptors is a woman aged 25 to 39 with Graves' hyperthyroidism.

This clonotype was observed many times. The chain is built from TRBV28 and TRBJ2-1; tentative D call: TRBD2 (6 bases). Per the germline V gene, CDR1 is MDHEN and CDR2 is SYDVKM. The germline V and J ends were trimmed by 8 bases and 9 bases, with 17 bases remaining between them. The CDR3 runs to 13 residues. The CDR3: CASDETGEVEQFF. The CDR3 DNA is TGTGCCAGCGACGAGACCGGGGAGGTTGAGCAGTTCTTC.

J is TRBJ1-2 and V is TRBV7-2, with D possibly being TRBD1 (5 bases). There are 14 residues in the CDR3. The germline V gene encodes CDR1 SGHTA and CDR2 FQGNSA. Trimming removed 3 bases at V and 4 bases at J, with 12 bases between. CDR3 DNA: TGTGCCAGCAGCTTGGGGGGGGGGACCTATGGCTACACCTTC. Translation: CASSLGGGTYGYTF.

As to this clonotype: A read error may account for a junction end that differs from germline. The CDR3 is CASSFMGGWNTGALF. In DNA, the CDR3 is TGTGCCAGCAGCTTTATGGGGGGTTGGAACACTGGAGCTCTCTTT. The chain uses TRBV5-6 and TRBJ1-1; tentatively, D is TRBD1 (5 bases). CDR3 size: 15 residues. Germline CDR1 SGHDT, CDR2 YYEEEE.

The rearrangement joins TRBV29-1 to TRBJ1-1, with D unresolved. V lost 1 base, J lost 6 bases, and 18 bases lay in between. This CDR3 has 15 residues. Germline CDR1 reads SQVTM; CDR2 reads ANQGSEA. This CDR3 reads CSVEGYNVGRAEAFF. The CDR3 nucleotides are TGCAGCGTTGAAGGATACAACGTCGGGAGGGCTGAAGCTTTCTTT.

As concerns this clonotype: One end of the junction fails to match germline, which may point to a read error. The chain uses TRBV6-5 and TRBJ1-2; D uncertain. The germline gives CDR1 MNHEY, CDR2 SVGAGI. The length of the CDR3 is 14 residues. The CDR3 DNA reads TGTGCCAGCAGCCAGGCGAGGCTGGACTATGGCAACACCTTC. It encodes CASSQARLDYGNTF.

This rearrangement joins TRBV15 to TRBJ1-1, with unresolved D. V lost 1 base and J 0 bases, leaving 6 bases between the germline ends. Germline CDR1 and CDR2: LNHNV and YYDKDF (reference sequence). The CDR3 length is 14 residues. For the CDR3, the DNA is TGTGCCACCAGCAGAGTTCGGCTGAACACTGAAGCTTTCTTT. It codes for CATSRVRLNTEAFF.

Comment on this clonotype: In this CDR3 the conserved last residue, phenylalanine or tryptophan, is missing, so a read error is likely. The chain links TRBV5-1 to TRBJ2-6; 9 bases are shared with TRBD1. CDR3 size: 19 residues. V shed 0 bases, J shed 0 bases, and the junction held 7 bases outside the gene matches. CDR1 and CDR2 from the germline V gene are SGHRS and YFSETQ. The CDR3 sequence is CASSLGRGTGISGANVLTC. The CDR3, as DNA: TGCGCCAGCAGCTTGGGCCGTGGGACAGGGATCTCTGGGGCCAACGTCCTGACTTGC.

The sample holds many counts of this clonotype. The rearrangement joins TRBV11-1 to TRBJ2-1; TRBD2 might be the D (5 bases). Germline assignment: CDR1 SGHAT and CDR2 FQDESV (reference sequence). V was clipped by 4 bases and J by 1 base, with 8 bases between them. The CDR3 is made up of 14 amino acids. CDR3 bases: TGTGCCAGCAGCTCGGGAATTTCCTACAATGAGCAGTTCTTC. Protein product: CASSSGISYNEQFF. The whole variable domain, remainder taken from reference TRBV11-1 and TRBJ2-1, is EAEVAQSPRYKITEKSQAVAFWCDPISGHATLYWYRQILGQGPELLVQFQDESVVDDSQLPKDRFSAERLKGVDSTLKIQPAELGDSAMYLCASSSGISYNEQFFGPGTRLTVL.

This clonotype was observed many times. The chain uses TRBV6-5 and TRBJ2-1, with 10 bases identical to TRBD2. Germline V gene data show CDR1 as MNHEY and CDR2 as SVGAGI. This CDR3 is built from 14 residues. The V and J ends lost 6 bases and 5 bases, in that order; junction bases with no gene match: 4. CDR3 sequence reads: CASRLAGVDNEQFF. CDR3 nucleotides: TGTGCCAGCAGGCTAGCGGGAGTCGACAATGAGCAGTTCTTC.

V and J are TRBV27 and TRBJ2-7; 15 nucleotides align to TRBD2. Germline assignment: CDR1 MNHEY and CDR2 SMNVEV (reference sequence). This CDR3 is built from 18 residues. Trimming at V came to 2 bases and at J to 0 bases, leaving 5 bases not matched to a gene. The CDR3 loop is CASSLEGLAGGVSYEQYF. In nucleotides, the CDR3 is TGTGCCAGCAGTTTAGAGGGACTAGCGGGAGGCGTCTCCTACGAGCAGTACTTC.

The chain recombines TRBV7-2 with TRBJ1-2; weak D call: TRBD1 (6 bases). This CDR3 is 15 amino acids long. Trimming stripped 3 bases from V and 4 bases from J, with 15 bases between. Germline V CDR1 and CDR2: SGHTA, FQGNSA. DNA of the CDR3: TGTGCCAGCAGCTTTTTGGCAGGGGCCAGCTATGGCTACACCTTC. Its protein is CASSFLAGASYGYTF.

This clonotype was recorded many times. The V call is TRBV7-9, the J call TRBJ1-6, with 8 bases that match TRBD1. The germline gives CDR1 SEHNR, CDR2 FQNEAQ (reference sequence). The CDR3 length is 16 residues. With 5 bases clipped from V and 10 bases from J, the junction kept 13 bases outside the gene matches. The CDR3 region is CASSPSGGRGESPLHF. The CDR3 bases are TGTGCCAGCAGCCCCTCAGGGGGCAGGGGGGAATCACCCCTCCACTTT.

The chain links TRBV5-1 to TRBJ2-1; D is unclear. The CDR3 totals 13 residues. CDR1 is SGHRS and CDR2 is YFSETQ in the germline V gene. V was cut by 0 bases and J by 6 bases, with 7 bases left in between. DNA of the CDR3: TGCGCCAGCAGCTTGGGATCGTTCAATGAGCAGTTCTTC. It specifies CASSLGSFNEQFF.

This clonotype is termed medium-sized. The rearrangement uses TRBV15 and TRBJ1-3; weak D call: TRBD1 (5 bases). V was shortened by 1 base and J by 4 bases, with 8 bases between the two germline ends. CDR1 and CDR2 from the germline V gene are LNHNV and YYDKDF (reference sequence). The CDR3 runs 14 residues. The CDR3 DNA reads as TGTGCCACCAGCAGAGTGGGGGGGGGAAACACCATATATTTT. As protein: CATSRVGGGNTIYF.

The chain joins TRBV5-1 to TRBJ2-6, with 7 bases fitting TRBD1. V shed 3 bases and J 0 bases; nucleotides not matched to a gene: 12. This CDR3 is 19 amino acids long. The V gene's germline CDR1 is SGHRS and CDR2 YFSETQ. This chain's CDR3 is CASSSGRETGISGANVLTF. The DNA of the CDR3 is TGCGCCAGCAGCTCGGGCCGCGAGACAGGGATCTCTGGGGCCAACGTCCTGACTTTC.

This clonotype was found many times. The chain couples TRBV6-1 to TRBJ1-3; D is ambiguous. This CDR3 region has 13 residues. CDR1 and CDR2 (germline): MNHNS, SASEGT. Trimming took 11 bases from V and 0 from J, leaving 11 bases between them. This CDR3 reads CARRGPSGNTIYF. DNA of the CDR3: TGTGCCCGCCGAGGGCCCTCTGGAAACACCATATATTTT.

In its sample, this clonotype was seen many times. The chain combines TRBV3-1 with TRBJ2-2; a possible D gene is TRBD2 (5 bases). V shed 6 bases and J shed 7 bases, with 9 bases lying between them. The CDR3 length is 12 residues. In germline, CDR1 is LGHDT, CDR2 YNNKEL (reference sequence). CDR3 sequence: CASSSGLGELFF. CDR3 nucleotides: TGTGCCAGCAGTTCAGGACTCGGGGAGCTGTTTTTT.

V and J are TRBV19 and TRBJ2-7; D is unresolved. The CDR3 consists of 13 residues. CDR1 is LNHDA, CDR2 SQIVND, per germline (reference sequence). V gave up 3 bases and J gave up 3 bases, with 9 bases separating them. CDR3 nucleotide sequence: TGTGCCAGTAGTATTCGTCAGGACTACGAGCAGTACTTC. Its translation is CASSIRQDYEQYF.

About this clonotype itself: A read error may explain this, as a much larger clone is one base away. V is TRBV27 and J is TRBJ1-1; D is ambiguous. In germline, CDR1 is MNHEY, CDR2 SMNVEV (reference sequence). The CDR3 has 14 residues. The CDR3 region has the DNA TGTGCCGGCAGTTTATTTTTTGGGGAGAGCGAAGCTTTCTTT. Protein: CAGSLFFGESEAFF.

This clonotype was seen a few times. A much larger clonotype is one base distant, so this may be a read error. Lacking the conserved final phenylalanine or tryptophan, this CDR3 likely reflects a read error. The rearrangement links TRBV28 to TRBJ2-3; D is unclear. Between the trimmed V and J ends, which lost 7 bases and 6 bases, there was a span of 8 bases. This CDR3 comprises 11 residues. The V gene's germline CDR1 is MDHEN and CDR2 SYDVKM. DNA for the CDR3: TGTGCCAGCACCAGTCCCGATACGCAGTATCTT. Amino acids: CASTSPDTQYL.

The CDR3 coding sequence is TGTGCCAGCAGTGGAGCAACAGGGGGACTCTGGAATGAGCAGTTCTTC. It translates to CASSGATGGLWNEQFF. This chain connects TRBV25-1 to TRBJ2-1; 8 bases match TRBD1. This CDR3 spans 16 amino acids. Germline assignment: CDR1 MGHDK and CDR2 SYGVNS. J was trimmed by 7 bases and V by 4 bases; bases with no gene match: 12.

This clonotype is medium-sized (0.01 to 0.1%) in the sample. The chain uses TRBV2 and TRBJ2-3; D gene uncertain. Germline V CDR1 and CDR2: SNHLY, FYNNEI. V lost 6 bases, J lost 5 bases, and 6 bases lay in between. This CDR3 region has 11 residues. CDR3 coding DNA: TGTGCCAGCAGAACAGAAGATACGCAGTATTTT. Its translation is CASRTEDTQYF.

This clonotype is medium-sized (0.01 to 0.1%) by share. CDR3 coding DNA: TGTGCCACCAGTGATCCGCGGACAGGGATGCGCAATGAGCAGTTCTTC. This encodes CATSDPRTGMRNEQFF. This sequence joins TRBV24-1 and TRBJ2-1; 8 bases are a match to TRBD1. The V gene's germline CDR1 is KGHDR and CDR2 SFDVKD. CDR3 size: 16 residues. V shed 3 bases, J shed 6 bases, and the junction held 9 bases outside the gene matches.

This chain joins TRBV15 and TRBJ2-1; D is possibly TRBD2 (5 bases). The CDR3 loop spans 15 amino acids. CDR1 and CDR2 from the germline V gene are LNHNV and YYDKDF (reference sequence). V lost 5 bases, J lost 0 bases, and 11 bases lay in between. Here the CDR3 DNA reads TGTGCCACCAGCGAACTAGGCAGCTCCTACAATGAGCAGTTCTTC. Its protein product is CATSELGSSYNEQFF.

This clonotype has at least ten counts. The J gene is TRBJ2-2, the V gene TRBV5-1; 7 nucleotides line up with TRBD1. The germline V gene has CDR1 SGHRS and CDR2 YFSETQ. The CDR3 length is 17 residues. J was trimmed by 5 bases and V by 3 bases; bases with no gene match: 13. Here the CDR3 DNA reads TGCGCCAGCAGCTGGGGGACCGGGACAGCTACAACCGGGGAGCTGTTTTTT. Translating it yields CASSWGTGTATTGELFF.

This chain joins TRBV7-9 and TRBJ2-1; no definite D call. The CDR3 spans 13 residues. Germline V gene sequence: CDR1 SEHNR, CDR2 FQNEAQ (reference sequence). V was pared by 1 base and J by 7 bases, with 8 bases between. Written as DNA, the CDR3 is TGTGCCAGCAGCTTAGGACTCGTAAATGAGCAGTTCTTC. As protein: CASSLGLVNEQFF.